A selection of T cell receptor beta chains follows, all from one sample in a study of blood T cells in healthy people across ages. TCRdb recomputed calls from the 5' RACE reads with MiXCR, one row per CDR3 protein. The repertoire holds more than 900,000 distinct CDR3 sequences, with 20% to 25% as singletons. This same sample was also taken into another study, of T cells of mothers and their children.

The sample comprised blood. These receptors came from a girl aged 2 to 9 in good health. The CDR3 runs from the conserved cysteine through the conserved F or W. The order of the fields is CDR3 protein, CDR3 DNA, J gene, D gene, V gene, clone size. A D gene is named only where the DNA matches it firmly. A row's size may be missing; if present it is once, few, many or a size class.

CASSQVGAGGPDTQYF TGCGCCAGCAGCCAAGTGGGAGCGGGAGGGCCAGATACGCAGTATTTT TRBJ2-3 TRBD2 TRBV4-1 NA
CATSRDRGGVEKFF TGTGCCACCAGCAGAGATCGCGGGGGTGTGGAGAAGTTCTTC TRBJ2-1 TRBD2 TRBV15 NA
CAISESEGQPQHF TGTGCCATCAGTGAGTCGGAGGGGCAGCCCCAGCATTTT TRBJ1-5 NA TRBV10-3 NA
CATSFAGTEAYEQYF TGTGCCACCAGCTTTGCCGGGACGGAGGCCTACGAGCAGTACTTC TRBJ2-7 NA TRBV15 few
CASSLSGLMYQETQYF TGTGCCAGCAGTTTATCGGGACTGATGTACCAAGAGACCCAGTACTTC TRBJ2-5 NA TRBV27 NA
CASSYSQISGYTF TGTGCCAGCAGTTACTCGCAGATTAGCGGCTACACCTTC TRBJ1-2 NA TRBV6-2/TRBV6-3 NA
CASSFVGAVSYEQYF TGTGCCAGCAGCTTTGTCGGGGCGGTATCCTACGAGCAGTACTTC TRBJ2-7 NA TRBV5-6 NA
CASLGPEIYGYTF TGTGCCAGCTTGGGACCAGAGATATATGGCTACACCTTC TRBJ1-2 NA TRBV6-7 NA
CSARIPEQGLTGELFF TGCAGTGCTAGAATCCCCGAACAGGGGTTGACCGGGGAGCTGTTTTTT TRBJ2-2 TRBD1 TRBV20-1 NA
CASSPNAGVYNEQFF TGTGCCAGCAGCCCAAACGCGGGGGTATACAATGAGCAGTTCTTC TRBJ2-1 TRBD2 TRBV7-2 NA
CSARAEAGQGAFF TGCAGTGCTAGAGCCGAGGCCGGACAGGGGGCTTTCTTT TRBJ1-1 TRBD1 TRBV20-1 NA
CASSSNKGKAGDNEQFF TGTGCCAGCAGTTCTAACAAGGGGAAGGCGGGAGACAATGAGCAGTTCTTC TRBJ2-1 TRBD2 TRBV12-3/TRBV12-4 NA
CSASAPSGRTYEQYF TGCAGTGCTAGCGCCCCTAGCGGGCGTACCTACGAGCAGTACTTC TRBJ2-7 TRBD2 TRBV20-1 NA
CSALWSLNTEAFF TGCAGTGCGTTGTGGAGCCTGAACACTGAAGCTTTCTTT TRBJ1-1 NA TRBV20-1 NA
CASRHGSSPSYEQYF TGCGCCAGCAGGCACGGCTCTTCCCCATCCTACGAGCAGTACTTC TRBJ2-7 NA TRBV5-1 few
CASSLGGSYYEQYF TGTGCCAGCAGCTTAGGCGGGAGCTACTACGAGCAGTACTTC TRBJ2-7 TRBD2 TRBV7-2 few
CATSDRQGARADTQYF TGTGCCACCAGTGATCGACAGGGGGCGCGAGCAGATACGCAGTATTTT TRBJ2-3 TRBD1 TRBV24-1 NA
CASSKSGAPYEQYF TGTGCCAGCAGCAAATCCGGAGCCCCCTACGAGCAGTACTTC TRBJ2-7 NA TRBV21-1 few
CASSLRTSGSFGSEQFF TGTGCCAGCAGTTTACGGACTAGCGGGAGTTTTGGTAGTGAGCAGTTCTTC TRBJ2-1 TRBD2 TRBV28 NA
CSNPWGRPQETQYF TGCAGCAATCCATGGGGGCGGCCGCAAGAGACCCAGTACTTC TRBJ2-5 NA TRBV29-1 few
CSSEGANTEAFF TGCAGCTCAGAGGGGGCGAACACTGAAGCTTTCTTT TRBJ1-1 TRBD1 TRBV29-1 NA
CASMEVGRNTEAFF TGCGCCAGCATGGAGGTAGGGAGGAACACTGAAGCTTTCTTT TRBJ1-1 NA TRBV4-3 few
CASSPFFGTGGSSYEQYF TGTGCCAGCAGCCCGTTTTTTGGGACGGGGGGGAGCTCCTACGAGCAGTACTTC TRBJ2-7 TRBD2 TRBV9 NA
CASSLRTGRETQYF TGTGCCAGCAGCCTTAGGACAGGTCGGGAGACCCAGTACTTC TRBJ2-5 TRBD1 TRBV6-5 few
CASSPGISTGAEKLFF TGCGCCAGCAGCCCTGGGATATCGACAGGGGCGGAAAAACTGTTTTTT TRBJ1-4 TRBD1 TRBV4-3 NA
CASSWTASSYNEQFF TGTGCCAGCAGCTGGACCGCGAGCTCCTACAATGAGCAGTTCTTC TRBJ2-1 NA TRBV7-9 NA
CASSSGIVRTQYF TGTGCCAGCAGCTCGGGGATTGTGAGAACACAGTACTTC TRBJ2-7 NA TRBV7-2 many
CSATTQGLTYF TGCAGCGCGACCACACAGGGATTAACGTATTTT TRBJ2-3 NA TRBV29-1 few
CASSADRGDGYTF TGTGCCAGCAGCGCTGACAGGGGTGATGGCTACACCTTC TRBJ1-2 TRBD1 TRBV9 many
CASSPLGIGSDIQYF TGTGCCAGCAGCCCACTGGGGATAGGATCGGACATTCAGTACTTC TRBJ2-4 NA TRBV12-3/TRBV12-4 NA
CASSPSYQVRETQYF TGTGCCAGCAGTCCTTCATACCAAGTTCGGGAGACCCAGTACTTC TRBJ2-5 NA TRBV12-3/TRBV12-4 NA
CASYRDYTDTQYF TGTGCCAGCTACCGGGACTACACAGATACGCAGTATTTT TRBJ2-3 TRBD2 TRBV7-8 NA
CASTDHLTYEQYF TGTGCCAGCACAGATCACTTGACCTACGAGCAGTACTTC TRBJ2-7 NA TRBV27 NA
CASSPGGSSYNSPLHF TGCGCCAGCAGCCCAGGAGGGAGCTCCTATAATTCACCCCTCCACTTT TRBJ1-6 NA TRBV5-1 NA
CASSRELGETQYF TGCGCCAGCAGCCGTGAGTTGGGAGAGACCCAGTACTTC TRBJ2-5 NA TRBV4-1 NA
CASSYGQGATGELFF TGTGCCAGCAGCTACGGACAGGGGGCGACCGGGGAGCTGTTTTTT TRBJ2-2 TRBD1 TRBV7-9 NA
CSVKYEGSEQYF TGCAGCGTTAAATACGAGGGTAGCGAGCAGTACTTC TRBJ2-7 NA TRBV29-1 few
CASSFLANTYEQYF TGTGCCAGCAGCTTCCTAGCGAATACCTACGAGCAGTACTTC TRBJ2-7 NA TRBV7-2 NA
CASSFQGALRQELFF TGTGCCAGCAGCTTCCAGGGGGCTCTCAGACAAGAACTGTTTTTT TRBJ1-4 TRBD1 TRBV7-9 NA
CASNLRLTNEQFF TGTGCCAGCAACCTGCGCTTGACCAATGAGCAGTTCTTC TRBJ2-1 NA TRBV28 NA
CSARTPGLATDTQYF TGCAGTGCTAGAACTCCGGGACTAGCAACAGATACGCAGTATTTT TRBJ2-3 TRBD2 TRBV20-1 NA
CSATTPGVNEKLFF TGCAGTGCAACTACTCCGGGCGTTAATGAAAAACTGTTTTTT TRBJ1-4 NA TRBV20-1 NA
CASSGTGLNTIYF TGTGCCAGCAGCGGGACAGGGTTGAACACCATATATTTT TRBJ1-3 TRBD1 TRBV9 NA
CSARDRGKAVLRTQYF TGCAGTGCTAGAGACAGGGGAAAGGCGGTTTTAAGGACCCAGTACTTC TRBJ2-5 NA TRBV20-1 few
CASSLTWGLDGYTF TGTGCCAGCAGTTTAACGTGGGGGCTGGATGGCTACACCTTC TRBJ1-2 NA TRBV12-3/TRBV12-4 NA
CASSDGPHRPQETQYF TGCGCCAGCAGCGACGGGCCCCACCGCCCACAAGAGACCCAGTACTTC TRBJ2-5 NA TRBV10-2 few
CASSLGPTHSDAQYF TGTGCCAGCAGCCTTGGACCGACGCACTCGGATGCGCAGTATTTT TRBJ2-3 NA TRBV7-6 NA
CASSLGGRTPEEQYF TGCGCCAGCAGCTTGGGAGGGAGGACCCCTGAGGAGCAGTACTTC TRBJ2-7 NA TRBV5-1 few
CASSSGGKNNEKLFF TGCGCCAGCAGTTCCGGGGGGAAGAATAATGAAAAACTGTTTTTT TRBJ1-4 NA TRBV5-1 NA